The 14 T cell receptor beta chains listed next were all sequenced from one sample in a study of shared clonotypes between healthy human individuals (TCRdb year 2020). The method was the immunoSEQ multiplex PCR assay. The clones in this table, taken by TCRdb from immuneACCESS, are in-frame only. Not every clone is retained; where verified, under half of the shortfall comes from an unresolved V gene, and the cause of the rest is unknown. The sample table shows about 2.5 million clones, and around 92% are seen once. The top ten constitute around 0.4% of the sample. Sequenced input: naive CD4+ T cells from PBMCs. Reading the label with the study, this specimen's cell subset or site is: CD45RA+ positively selected. The receptors come from a man in his late teens or twenties in good health. Some clones in this sample may be carry-over from other donors' samples.

This clone was detected once. The chain is built from TRBV7-8 and TRBJ2-3, with TRBD1 as a possible D gene (6 bases). Between the trimmed V and J ends, which lost 2 bases and 1 base, there was a span of 7 bases. This CDR3 region has 14 residues. The V gene's germline CDR1 is SGHVS and CDR2 FQNEAQ. In nucleotides, the CDR3 is TGTGCCAGCAGCTTAACAGGGCGCACAGATACGCAGTATTTT. This translates into CASSLTGRTDTQYF.

V usage is TRBV28 and J usage is TRBJ2-7, with TRBD1 identical over 9 bases. With V trimmed by 7 bases and J by 5 bases, 15 bases remained unmatched. The CDR3 is 16 residues long. The germline gives CDR1 MDHEN, CDR2 SYDVKM. CDR3: CASISPVGQGRNEQYF. For the CDR3, the DNA is TGTGCCAGCATTTCCCCTGTGGGACAGGGTCGCAACGAGCAGTACTTC. Supplemented by reference TRBV28 and TRBJ2-7, the full variable domain reads DVKVTQSSRYLVKRTGEKVFLECVQDMDHENMFWYRQDPGLGLRLIYFSYDVKMKEKGDIPEGYSVSREKKERFSLILESASTNQTSMYLCASISPVGQGRNEQYFGPGTRLTVT.

The chain carries TRBV6-5 and TRBJ2-5; 10 bases line up with TRBD2. J gave up 0 bases and V 6 bases, and 4 bases lay outside the gene matches. The CDR3 consists of 15 residues. Germline V gene data show CDR1 as MNHEY and CDR2 as SVGAGI. The CDR3 protein is CASSQTSGYQETQYF. The DNA for the CDR3 is TGTGCCAGCAGCCAGACTAGCGGGTACCAAGAGACCCAGTACTTC.

In the case of this clone: In the same sample, other DNA sequences code for this CDR3. This rearrangement joins TRBV5-4 to TRBJ2-1, with 9 bases lining up with TRBD2. Germline CDR1 is SGHNT and CDR2 is YYREEE (reference sequence). The CDR3 spans 16 residues. V trimming: 2 bases; J trimming: 3 bases; junction bases outside the gene matches: 6. The DNA for the CDR3 is TGTGCCAGCAGCTTTGGCGGGAGGGCTGACTACAATGAGCAGTTCTTC. Protein sequence: CASSFGGRADYNEQFF.

The chain links TRBV5-1 to TRBJ2-3; 8 bases map to TRBD2. Germline CDR1 SGHRS, CDR2 YFSETQ. The CDR3 spans 15 residues. Losses at the gene ends were 6 bases for V and 0 bases for J; bases not matched to a gene: 6. CDR3 loop: CASTLLADSTDTQYF. In DNA form, the CDR3 reads TGCGCCAGCACCTTACTAGCGGATAGCACAGATACGCAGTATTTT.

This clone showed up just a few times. This same CDR3 is encoded by further DNA sequences in the sample. This rearrangement joins TRBV7-9 to TRBJ1-1, with D possibly being TRBD1 (5 bases). Trimming removed 1 base from V and 2 bases from J, with 8 bases in between. This CDR3 region has 14 residues. CDR1 SEHNR and CDR2 FQNEAQ come from the germline V gene (reference sequence). The CDR3 nucleotides are TGTGCCAGCAGCTTAGGTCAGGGAAACACTGAAGCTTTCTTT. Its translation is CASSLGQGNTEAFF.

Regarding this clone: Other DNA sequences of this sample code for an identical CDR3. The V gene is TRBV5-6, the J gene TRBJ2-1; 10 bases map to TRBD2. The germline CDR1 and CDR2 sequences are SGHDT and YYEEEE. The CDR3 contains 14 residues. V lost 4 bases to trimming and J lost 4 bases; unmatched junction nucleotides: 2. CDR3 protein: CASSLGLAYNEQFF. The CDR3 DNA reads TGTGCCAGCAGCCTGGGACTAGCGTACAATGAGCAGTTCTTC.

The chain combines TRBV30 with TRBJ2-3, with 10 bases lining up with TRBD2. Trimming at V came to 5 bases and at J to 3 bases, leaving 23 bases not matched to a gene. Germline V CDR1 and CDR2: GTSNPN, SVGIG (reference sequence). The CDR3 is 20 residues long. CDR3 protein: CAWLGRGAYLAGVSTDTQYF. CDR3 bases: TGTGCCTGGCTGGGCAGGGGCGCGTATCTAGCGGGAGTGTCAACAGATACGCAGTATTTT. Full variable domain (remainder filled in from reference TRBV30 and TRBJ2-3): SQTIHQWPATLVQPVGSPLSLECTVEGTSNPNLYWYRQAAGRGLQLLFYSVGIGQISSEVPQNLSASRPQDRQFILSSKKLLLSDSGFYLCAWLGRGAYLAGVSTDTQYFGPGTRLTVL.

This sequence joins TRBV6-5 and TRBJ2-1; D ambiguous. CDR1 and CDR2 from the germline V gene are MNHEY and SVGAGI. Trimming shortened V by 0 bases and J by 6 bases, and 15 bases separated the two germline ends. The CDR3 length is 16 residues. CDR3 nucleotide sequence: TGTGCCAGCAGTTACTCTCTGGGGAAGAGCGCCAATGAGCAGTTCTTC. Translating it yields CASSYSLGKSANEQFF.

The V gene is TRBV6-6, the J gene TRBJ2-1, with D uncertain. Trimming took off 1 base at V and 8 bases at J, with 12 bases between the two ends. CDR3 length: 14 amino acids. Germline values: CDR1 MNHNY, CDR2 SVGAGI (reference sequence). The CDR3: CASSYLGTIDEQFF. The CDR3 DNA follows: TGTGCCAGCAGTTACTTGGGAACAATCGATGAGCAGTTCTTC.

This clone has just one count. The rearrangement links TRBV29-1 to TRBJ2-5; D gene unclear. V was trimmed by 1 base and J by 0 bases, leaving 6 bases between them. In germline, CDR1 is SQVTM, CDR2 ANQGSEA. The CDR3 covers 13 residues. CDR3 sequence: CSVEGLYQETQYF. The CDR3 bases are TGCAGCGTTGAAGGACTTTACCAAGAGACCCAGTACTTC.

This clone was recorded only once. V is TRBV28 and J is TRBJ2-3, with 16 bases that match TRBD2. Germline lookup yields CDR1 MDHEN and CDR2 SYDVKM. The CDR3 loop spans 16 amino acids. The V segment lost 4 bases and the J segment 11 bases; nucleotides outside the gene matches: 9. CDR3 loop: CASSSGGTSGRAEQYF. The CDR3 DNA follows: TGTGCCAGCAGTTCAGGTGGGACTAGCGGGAGGGCCGAGCAGTATTTT.

To note about this clone: Other nucleotide sequences from this sample produce the same CDR3. J is TRBJ2-3 and V is TRBV4-1, with a tentative D call TRBD2 (5 bases). V lost 4 bases, J lost 1 base, and 9 bases lay in between. The CDR3 runs 14 residues. The germline CDR1 and CDR2 sequences are MGHRA and YSYEKL. CDR3 nucleotides: TGCGCCAGCAGCCGGCCCGGGGGCACAGATACGCAGTATTTT. This encodes CASSRPGGTDTQYF.

The CDR3 is CASRTGGSYNEQFF. The CDR3 nucleotides are TGTGCCAGCCGAACAGGGGGCTCCTACAATGAGCAGTTCTTC. The chain has TRBV19 and TRBJ2-1, with 8 positions matching TRBD1. The CDR3 sequence is 14 residues long. CDR1 and CDR2 (germline): LNHDA, SQIVND (reference sequence). With V trimmed by 9 bases and J by 0 bases, 4 bases remained unmatched.